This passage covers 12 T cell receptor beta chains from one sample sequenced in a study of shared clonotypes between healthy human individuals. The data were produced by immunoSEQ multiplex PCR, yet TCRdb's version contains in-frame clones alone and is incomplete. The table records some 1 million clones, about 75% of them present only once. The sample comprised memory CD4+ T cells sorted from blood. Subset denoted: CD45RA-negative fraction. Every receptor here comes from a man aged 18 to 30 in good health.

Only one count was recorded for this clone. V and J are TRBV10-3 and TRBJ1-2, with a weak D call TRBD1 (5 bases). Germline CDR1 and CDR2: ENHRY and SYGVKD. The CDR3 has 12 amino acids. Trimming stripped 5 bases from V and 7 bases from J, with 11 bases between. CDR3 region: CAISPDSCGYTF. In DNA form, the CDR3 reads TGTGCCATCAGTCCAGACAGTTGTGGCTACACCTTC.

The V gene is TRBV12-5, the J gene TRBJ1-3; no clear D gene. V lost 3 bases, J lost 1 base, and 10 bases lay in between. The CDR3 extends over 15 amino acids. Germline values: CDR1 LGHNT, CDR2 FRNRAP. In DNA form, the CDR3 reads TGTGCTAGTGGTTTTCACCCCTCATCTGGAAACACCATATATTTT. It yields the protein CASGFHPSSGNTIYF. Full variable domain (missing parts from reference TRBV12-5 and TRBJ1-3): DARVTQTPRHKVTEMGQEVTMRCQPILGHNTVFWYRQTMMQGLELLAYFRNRAPLDDSGMPKDRFSAEMPDATLATLKIQPSEPRDSAVYFCASGFHPSSGNTIYFGEGSWLTVV.

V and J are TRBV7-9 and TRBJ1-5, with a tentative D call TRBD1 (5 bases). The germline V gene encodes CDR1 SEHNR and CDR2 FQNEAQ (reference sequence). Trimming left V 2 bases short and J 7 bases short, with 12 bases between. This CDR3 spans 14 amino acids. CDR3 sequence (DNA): TGTGCCAGCAGCTTATCTCAGGGTGGACAGCCCCAGCATTTT. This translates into CASSLSQGGQPQHF.

CDR3 in DNA: TGTGCCAGCAGCTTAGATTTAGGGCAGGGCGAGGACAATGAGCAGTTCTTC. Its protein is CASSLDLGQGEDNEQFF. The V and J genes are TRBV7-3 and TRBJ2-1; possible D gene TRBD1, 5 bases. This CDR3 comprises 17 residues. Trimming left V 2 bases short and J 5 bases short, with 19 bases between. Germline-derived CDR1 and CDR2 are SGHTA and FQGTGA.

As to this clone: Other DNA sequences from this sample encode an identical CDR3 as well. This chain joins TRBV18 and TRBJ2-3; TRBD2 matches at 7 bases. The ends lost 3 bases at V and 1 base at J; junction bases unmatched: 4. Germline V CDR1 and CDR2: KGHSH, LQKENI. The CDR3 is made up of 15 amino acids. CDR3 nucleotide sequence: TGTGCCAGCTCACCCCCGGGGAGGGGCACAGATACGCAGTATTTT. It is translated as CASSPPGRGTDTQYF.

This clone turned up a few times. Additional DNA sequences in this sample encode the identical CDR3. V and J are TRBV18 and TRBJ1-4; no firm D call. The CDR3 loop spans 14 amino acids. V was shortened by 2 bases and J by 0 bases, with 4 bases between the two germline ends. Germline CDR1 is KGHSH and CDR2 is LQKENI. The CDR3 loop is CASSPGATNEKLFF. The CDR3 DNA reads TGTGCCAGCTCACCAGGGGCAACTAATGAAAAACTGTTTTTT.

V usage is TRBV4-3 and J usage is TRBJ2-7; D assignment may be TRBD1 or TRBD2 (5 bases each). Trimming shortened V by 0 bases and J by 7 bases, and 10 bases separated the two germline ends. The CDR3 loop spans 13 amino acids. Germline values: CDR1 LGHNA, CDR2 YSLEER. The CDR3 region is CASSQERGREQYF. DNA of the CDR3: TGCGCCAGCAGCCAAGAAAGGGGACGGGAGCAGTACTTC.

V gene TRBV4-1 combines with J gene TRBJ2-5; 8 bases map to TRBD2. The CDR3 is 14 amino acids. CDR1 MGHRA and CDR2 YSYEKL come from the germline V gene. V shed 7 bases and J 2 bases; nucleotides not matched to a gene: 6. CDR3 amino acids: CASKLAETQETQYF. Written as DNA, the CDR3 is TGCGCCAGCAAACTAGCGGAGACACAAGAGACCCAGTACTTC.

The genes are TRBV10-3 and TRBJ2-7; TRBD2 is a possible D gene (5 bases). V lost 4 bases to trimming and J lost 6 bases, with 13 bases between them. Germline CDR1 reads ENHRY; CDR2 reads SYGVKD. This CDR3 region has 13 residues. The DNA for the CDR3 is TGTGCCATCAGTGGGGGTCGCGAGGGCGAGCAGTACTTC. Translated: CAISGGREGEQYF.

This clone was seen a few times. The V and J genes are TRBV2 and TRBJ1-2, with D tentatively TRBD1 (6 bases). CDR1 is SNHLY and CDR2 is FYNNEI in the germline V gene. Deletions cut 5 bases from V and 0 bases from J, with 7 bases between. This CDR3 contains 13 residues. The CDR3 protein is CASSKGANYGYTF. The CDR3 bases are TGTGCCAGCAGTAAGGGGGCTAACTATGGCTACACCTTC. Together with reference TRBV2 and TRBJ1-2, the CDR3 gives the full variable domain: EPEVTQTPSHQVTQMGQEVILRCVPISNHLYFYWYRQILGQKVEFLVSFYNNEISEKSEIFDDQFSVERPDGSNFTLKIRSTKLEDSAMYFCASSKGANYGYTFGSGTRLTVV.

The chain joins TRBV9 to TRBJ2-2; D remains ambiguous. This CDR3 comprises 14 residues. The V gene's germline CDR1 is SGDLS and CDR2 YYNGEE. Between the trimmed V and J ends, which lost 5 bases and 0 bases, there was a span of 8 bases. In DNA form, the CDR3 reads TGTGCCAGCAGACGGACGCCGAACACCGGGGAGCTGTTTTTT. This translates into CASRRTPNTGELFF.

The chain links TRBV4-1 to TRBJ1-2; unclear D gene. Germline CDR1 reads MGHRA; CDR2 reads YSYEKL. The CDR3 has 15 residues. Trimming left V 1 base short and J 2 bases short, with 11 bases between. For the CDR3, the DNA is TGCGCCAGCAGCCAAGCTGAAACGACCAACTATGGCTACACCTTC. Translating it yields CASSQAETTNYGYTF.